The T cell receptor (beta chain) described here comes from a study of blood T cell repertoires in COVID-19. Study summary: The United States, Italy and Spain provided the acute and convalescent COVID-19 samples. The cDNA or gDNA used as material had been derived from T cells, B-cell-depleted T cells, or PBMCs.

The CDR3 contains 15 residues. Germline V gene lookup returns CDR1 SNHLY and CDR2 FYNNEI. Trimming removed 4 bases from V and 2 bases from J; junction bases left unmatched: 5. Original methodology: How many nucleated cells were present was estimated from reference gene primer amplification. Profiled with immunoSEQ multiplex PCR; TCRdb holds only in-frame clones, not every one. V, J and clone size are taken as reported in that table, and D and trimming were inferred from the DNA itself. The sample consists of 150,000 to 200,000 clones, roughly 84% of them appearing once. The chain joins TRBV2 to TRBJ1-5; 7 positions match TRBD1. Sequencing was carried out using peripheral blood. This clonotype was obtained from a human donor with acute or convalescent COVID-19. The donor label of this sample is uncertain. This CDR3 is CASSGGQGGNQPQHF. Written as DNA, the CDR3 is TGTGCCAGCAGTGGCGGCCAGGGGGGCAATCAGCCCCAGCATTTT. Together with reference TRBV2 and TRBJ1-5, the CDR3 gives the full variable domain: EPEVTQTPSHQVTQMGQEVILRCVPISNHLYFYWYRQILGQKVEFLVSFYNNEISEKSEIFDDQFSVERPDGSNFTLKIRSTKLEDSAMYFCASSGGQGGNQPQHFGDGTRLSIL.